This entry concerns a single T cell receptor beta chain. Looked up from germline, CDR1 is SEHNR and CDR2 is FQNEAQ (reference sequence). The CDR3 loop spans 16 amino acids. The V gene end was trimmed by 5 bases and the J gene end by 9 bases; junction bases not matched to a gene: 10. This entry comes from a study of shared clonotypes between healthy human individuals. Profiled with immunoSEQ multiplex PCR; TCRdb holds only in-frame clones, not every one. The table has 470,000 or so clones, approximately 80% seen once. The receptor was isolated from a woman in her thirties or forties in good health. Some clones in this sample may be carry-over from other donors' samples. The V gene is TRBV7-9, the J gene TRBJ2-1; 13 nucleotides line up with TRBD2. Sequenced material: PBMCs. CDR3 loop: CASSPTLAGGLLEQFF. As DNA, the CDR3 is TGTGCCAGCAGCCCAACACTAGCGGGAGGGCTGCTTGAGCAGTTCTTC.